The 26 T cell receptor beta chains given below trace back to one sample, sequenced in a study of blood T cell repertoires in COVID-19. TCRdb's table, derived via immunoSEQ multiplex PCR, lists solely in-frame clones and lacks some. The sample consists of fewer than 350,000 clones, 88% of them appearing once. The specimen sequenced was peripheral blood. Receptor source: a man aged 18 to 29 with active or convalescent COVID-19.

This chain links TRBV5-1 with TRBJ2-1; D is possibly TRBD1 (6 bases). The CDR3 extends over 15 amino acids. Germline V CDR1 and CDR2: SGHRS, YFSETQ. The V and J ends lost 1 base and 2 bases respectively, with 10 bases between them. The CDR3 bases are TGCGCCAGCAGCTTGAGGACAGAAGCCTACAATGAGCAGTTCTTC. Residues: CASSLRTEAYNEQFF.

This chain connects TRBV5-6 to TRBJ2-3; weak D call: TRBD1 (7 bases). Germline assignment: CDR1 SGHDT and CDR2 YYEEEE. The CDR3 totals 17 residues. V was shortened by 4 bases and J by 0 bases, with 18 bases between the two germline ends. CDR3 amino acids: CASSPTGRGLSTDTQYF. The CDR3 bases are TGTGCCAGCAGCCCGACAGGGCGGGGCCTTAGCACAGATACGCAGTATTTT.

The rearrangement uses TRBV5-5 and TRBJ2-1; the match to TRBD2 covers 9 bases. This CDR3 is built from 17 residues. CDR1 and CDR2 (germline): SGHKS, YYEKEE (reference sequence). Trimming took 2 bases from V and 5 from J; bases not matched to a gene: 11. CDR3 sequence: CASSFFLAGGLNNEQFF. As DNA, the CDR3 is TGTGCCAGCAGCTTTTTCCTGGCGGGGGGGCTGAACAATGAGCAGTTCTTC.

The chain combines TRBV10-3 with TRBJ2-3, with 8 bases identical to TRBD1. Trimming took 0 bases from V and 4 from J; bases not matched to a gene: 9. Per germline, CDR1 ENHRY and CDR2 SYGVKD. This CDR3 comprises 17 residues. The CDR3 DNA is TGTGCCATCAGTGAGTCTAGGAGGCTACAGGGGGCAGATACGCAGTATTTT. This sequence encodes CAISESRRLQGADTQYF.

CDR3 sequence (DNA): TGTGCCAGCAGCCTGGGCGGGAGCACTGAAGCTTTCTTT. Translated, it gives CASSLGGSTEAFF. The chain combines TRBV14 with TRBJ1-1, with D unresolved. The CDR3 contains 13 residues. The germline V and J ends were trimmed by 4 bases and 4 bases, with 10 bases remaining between them. Germline V CDR1 and CDR2: SGHDN, FVKESK.

The chain couples TRBV3-1 (or the pseudogene TRBV3-2) to TRBJ1-1, with TRBD1 identical over 9 bases. CDR1 and CDR2 (germline): LGHDT, YNNKEL (reference sequence). This CDR3 region has 15 residues. With 6 bases clipped from V and 0 bases from J, the junction kept 5 bases outside the gene matches. As DNA, the CDR3 is TGTGCCAGCAGTCGAGGACAGGGGTTGAACACTGAAGCTTTCTTT. Translating gives CASSRGQGLNTEAFF.

V is TRBV5-5 and J is TRBJ1-2; no definite D call. V lost 1 base and J 3 bases, leaving 7 bases between the germline ends. Germline lookup yields CDR1 SGHKS and CDR2 YYEKEE (reference sequence). The CDR3 is 13 amino acids. CDR3 nucleotides: TGTGCCAGCAGCTTGACAGAATACTATGGCTACACCTTC. It is translated as CASSLTEYYGYTF.

This CDR3 is CASSFPLSGGPSTDTQYF. In DNA form, the CDR3 reads TGTGCCAGCAGCTTTCCCCTTAGCGGGGGGCCTAGCACAGATACGCAGTATTTT. This chain connects TRBV7-2 to TRBJ2-3; TRBD2 agrees at 10 bases. Per germline, CDR1 SGHTA and CDR2 FQGNSA. V lost 3 bases and J lost 0; bases outside the gene matches: 9. This CDR3 is 18 amino acids long.

The J gene is TRBJ1-6, the V gene TRBV3-1 (or the pseudogene TRBV3-2), with D maybe TRBD1 (5 bases). The CDR3 totals 17 residues. Germline loops: CDR1 LGHDT, CDR2 YNNKEL (reference sequence). V lost 3 bases to trimming and J lost 0 bases, with 12 bases between them. CDR3 coding DNA: TGTGCCAGCAGCCAGTATACACAGGCCTCCTATAATTCACCCCTCCACTTT. This gives the protein CASSQYTQASYNSPLHF.

The chain uses TRBV18 and TRBJ1-1, with 7 bases that match TRBD1. The CDR3 covers 13 residues. Germline-derived CDR1 and CDR2 are KGHSH and LQKENI. Unmatched junction bases numbered 4, after V lost 2 bases and J lost 7 bases. The CDR3 DNA reads TGTGCCAGCTCACCAGAGCCAGGGGGTGAAGCTTTCTTT. Translated, it gives CASSPEPGGEAFF.

This chain joins TRBV11-3 and TRBJ1-3; D call uncertain. In germline, CDR1 is SGHNT, CDR2 YENEEA. The CDR3 has 17 residues. Trimming took 5 bases from V and 0 from J, leaving 17 bases between them. Here the CDR3 DNA reads TGTGCCAGCAGCCCCGTCGACACAAATACCTCTGGAAACACCATATATTTT. Translation gives CASSPVDTNTSGNTIYF.

This clone was counted a single time. V and J are TRBV3-1 (or the pseudogene TRBV3-2) and TRBJ2-7; TRBD1 matches 7 bases. Germline CDR1 reads LGHDT; CDR2 reads YNNKEL (reference sequence). The CDR3 consists of 16 residues. The V and J ends lost 2 bases and 4 bases, in that order; junction bases with no gene match: 11. CDR3 in DNA: TGTGCCAGCAGCCAACCTACGACAGGGAAGGAGTACGAGCAGTACTTC. Translation gives CASSQPTTGKEYEQYF.

The chain joins TRBV20-1 to TRBJ1-1, with TRBD1 matching 11 bases. The germline V gene encodes CDR1 DFQATT and CDR2 SNEGSKA (reference sequence). V gave up 6 bases and J gave up 4 bases; unmatched junction bases: 10. This CDR3 region has 15 residues. CDR3 nucleotide sequence: TGCAGTGCCAGTGGACAGGGGGCGGTTTTCACTGAAGCTTTCTTT. It is translated as CSASGQGAVFTEAFF.

This clone was recorded only once. The chain employs TRBV14 and TRBJ1-6; 9 bases agree with TRBD1. Per germline, CDR1 SGHDN and CDR2 FVKESK. The CDR3 is made up of 16 amino acids. The J segment lost 5 bases and the V segment lost 2 bases, leaving 4 bases of the junction unmatched. The CDR3 sequence: CASSQNWDRDNSPLHF. The CDR3 nucleotides read TGTGCCAGCAGCCAAAACTGGGACAGGGATAATTCACCCCTCCACTTT.

The V gene is TRBV7-7, the J gene TRBJ2-5, with a weak D call TRBD2 (6 bases). The germline V gene has CDR1 SSHAT and CDR2 FNYEAQ (reference sequence). Trimming took off 1 base at V and 2 bases at J, with 11 bases between the two ends. The CDR3 has 15 residues. CDR3 in DNA: TGTGCCAGCAGCTTAGGCGGGGCCCATCAAGAGACCCAGTACTTC. Translation: CASSLGGAHQETQYF. The full variable domain, in which reference TRBV7-7 and TRBJ2-5 provide the parts outside the CDR3, is GAGVSQSPRYKVTKRGQDVTLRCDPISSHATLYWYQQALGQGPEFLTYFNYEAQPDKSGLPSDRFSAERPEGSISTLTIQRTEQRDSAMYRCASSLGGAHQETQYFGPGTRLLVL.

V gene TRBV2 combines with J gene TRBJ2-7, with 8 bases that match TRBD2. Unmatched junction bases numbered 6, after V lost 3 bases and J lost 2 bases. The CDR3 runs to 15 residues. Germline values: CDR1 SNHLY, CDR2 FYNNEI. CDR3 in amino acids: CASSDAAGGTYEQYF. Written as DNA, the CDR3 is TGTGCCAGCAGTGATGCCGCGGGGGGCACCTACGAGCAGTACTTC.

The chain has TRBV7-9 and TRBJ1-1; 7 nucleotides match TRBD1. J lost 4 bases, V lost 5 bases, and 4 bases had no gene match. CDR3 size: 13 residues. Germline V gene data show CDR1 as SEHNR and CDR2 as FQNEAQ (reference sequence). The chain's CDR3 is CASSATGSTEAFF. Here the CDR3 DNA reads TGTGCCAGCAGCGCGACAGGGTCCACTGAAGCTTTCTTT.

The chain joins TRBV6-2 or TRBV6-3 to TRBJ1-3; D might be TRBD1 (6 bases). Germline CDR1 reads MNHEY; CDR2 reads SVGEGT. The V and J ends lost 2 bases and 0 bases respectively, with 14 bases between them. The length of the CDR3 is 17 residues. The CDR3: CASSYLPGTNSGNTIYF. In DNA, the CDR3 is TGTGCCAGCAGTTACCTACCCGGGACAAACTCTGGAAACACCATATATTTT.

V is TRBV5-6 and J is TRBJ2-5, with TRBD2 matching 9 bases. The CDR3 contains 16 residues. Germline trimming cut 4 bases from V and 5 bases from J; bases unmatched to any gene: 12. Germline V gene data show CDR1 as SGHDT and CDR2 as YYEEEE. CDR3 sequence: CASSLIGGGALETQYF. In DNA, the CDR3 is TGTGCCAGCAGCCTTATAGGCGGGGGGGCCTTGGAGACCCAGTACTTC. The variable domain in full, completed from reference TRBV5-6 and TRBJ2-5, reads DAGVTQSPTHLIKTRGQQVTLRCSPKSGHDTVSWYQQALGQGPQFIFQYYEEEERQRGNFPDRFSGHQFPNYSSELNVNALLLGDSALYLCASSLIGGGALETQYFGPGTRLLVL.

The CDR3 spells CAISEPDYTLVHGYTF. The CDR3 DNA follows: TGTGCCATCAGTGAGCCCGACTACACGTTGGTCCATGGCTACACCTTC. The genes are TRBV10-3 and TRBJ1-2, with D uncertain. This CDR3 region has 16 residues. Trimming pared 2 bases from V and 6 bases from J, leaving 19 bases between. Germline V gene sequence: CDR1 ENHRY, CDR2 SYGVKD.

V gene TRBV3-1 (or the pseudogene TRBV3-2) combines with J gene TRBJ2-7; D not resolved. V was pared by 2 bases and J by 6 bases, with 8 bases between. CDR1 and CDR2 (germline): LGHDT, YNNKEL (reference sequence). The CDR3 has 12 amino acids. CDR3: CASSQLVSEQYF. The CDR3 bases are TGTGCCAGCAGCCAATTGGTCAGCGAGCAGTACTTC.

V gene TRBV2 combines with J gene TRBJ1-1; 8 nucleotides match TRBD1. This CDR3 spans 14 amino acids. V was pared by 6 bases and J by 4 bases, with 7 bases of the junction left unmatched. The V gene's germline CDR1 is SNHLY and CDR2 FYNNEI. The CDR3 DNA reads TGTGCCAGCAGGCTAGACAGGGGTTCCACTGAAGCTTTCTTT. Amino acids: CASRLDRGSTEAFF.

Comment on this clone: The junction and the germline gene differ at one end; a read error may be behind it. V and J are TRBV14 and TRBJ2-3, with TRBD2 identical over 9 bases. Germline values: CDR1 SGHDN, CDR2 FVKESK. The CDR3 extends over 14 amino acids. This CDR3 is CASSQDLSGGSRHF. In nucleotides, the CDR3 is TGTGCCAGCAGCCAAGATCTTAGCGGGGGTAGCCGGCATTTT. The complete variable domain, with remaining parts taken from reference TRBV14 and TRBJ2-3, reads EAGVTQFPSHSVIEKGQTVTLRCDPISGHDNLYWYRRVMGKEIKFLLHFVKESKQDESGMPNNRFLAERTGGTYSTLKVQPAELEDSGVYFCASSQDLSGGSRHFGPGTRLTVL.

In its sample, this clone was seen once. The chain recombines TRBV15 with TRBJ1-3; tentative D call: TRBD1 (5 bases). The CDR3 runs 17 residues. Germline V lookup: CDR1 LNHNV, CDR2 YYDKDF (reference sequence). With 2 bases removed from V and 0 bases from J, the gap between germline ends came to 14 bases. The CDR3 is CATSRPLGGISGNTIYF. In DNA form, the CDR3 reads TGTGCCACCAGCAGACCCTTGGGGGGAATCTCTGGAAACACCATATATTTT.

This chain links TRBV4-1 with TRBJ2-3; no definite D call. V was trimmed by 5 bases and J by 1 base, leaving 22 bases between them. This CDR3 has 18 residues. Looked up from germline, CDR1 is MGHRA and CDR2 is YSYEKL. CDR3 nucleotides: TGCGCCAGCAGCAATTCTCTGAATGTTCGGTCGGGCACAGATACGCAGTATTTT. It codes for CASSNSLNVRSGTDTQYF.

The chain recombines TRBV11-2 with TRBJ2-1; D perhaps matches TRBD2 (5 bases). CDR1 and CDR2 from the germline V gene are SGHAT and FQNNGV. The CDR3 is made up of 15 amino acids. V dropped 5 bases and J dropped 6 bases, with 17 bases sitting between them. CDR3 DNA sequence: TGTGCCAGCAGCCAAGTTCGGGGTCTCGGCAATGAGCAGTTCTTC. Amino acids: CASSQVRGLGNEQFF.